This T cell receptor (beta chain) comes out of a study of T cells after yellow fever vaccination (dated by TCRdb to between 2018 and 2021). Study-wide context: The SMART-Seq v4 Ultra Low Input RNA kit was used to prepare libraries from fractions with low cell numbers. Blood samples were taken at several timepoints before and after primary and secondary immunization, and bulk PBMC replicates and cell subsets were isolated. To follow T-cell clones before and after primary and booster YFV17D yellow fever vaccination, bulk TCR alpha and beta repertoires were sequenced over time. Two healthy male donors, one aged 18 to 29 and one aged 30 to 40 years, made up the cohort.

The sequencer listed for this sample is Illumina NovaSeq 6000. TCR cDNA was synthesized by 5'RACE template switching, through which a universal primer site and unique molecular identifiers were introduced. Priming for cDNA synthesis came from both the TCR alpha and TCR beta constant segments. Libraries were amplified in two PCR steps, with sample barcodes and sequencing adapters added in the second step. Sequencing of libraries was performed on Illumina HiSeq 2500 (2x100 bp) or NovaSeq (2x150 bp). As for the original processing: MIGEC was used to demultiplex reads and collapse the reads into UMI consensus sequences, and MiXCR was used for V(D)J alignment. Using edgeR on replicate PBMC samples, clonotypes were called vaccine-responding if FDR was below 0.01 and the log2 fold change was above 5 up to day 15. Bulk clonotypes were assigned CD4 or CD8 identity according to which sequenced CD4 or CD8 repertoire held them at higher abundance. TCRdb reran the public reads through fastp at Q25 and MiXCR, keeping productive beta chains. CDR3 protein sequences are deduplicated, and each keeps its most common genes and DNA. The V and J calls and clone size come from TCRdb's table, not from the authors' own analysis. The sample includes roughly 400,000 distinct CDR3 sequences, with roughly a sixth observed a single time. 15% to 20% of the sample lies in the top ten.

As concerns this clonotype: What antigen it recognizes has not been identified. It has no much larger one-base neighbor in the sample; base qualities were not kept.

Interpreted using the paper, the treatment or condition label stands for: live attenuated yellow fever vaccine strain. At each blood-draw timepoint, two biological replicates of bulk PBMCs were collected. PBMCs were isolated from peripheral blood using a standard Ficoll-Paque protocol. RNA was extracted with TriZol from bulk PBMCs, CD4 and CD8 fractions, and dextramer-positive and dextramer-negative fractions. Findings and caveats that apply to the study as a whole: After the booster, most clones that had expanded after primary vaccination were detected again (over 95% of CD4 and 88% of CD8), suggesting broad maintenance of memory. Only a couple of donors were included in the study, so the extent to which the findings can be generalized is limited. Computational filtering was required because FACS-sorted repertoires could contain abundant contaminating clonotypes from the bulk population. A small fraction of clonotypes appeared in both the CD4 and CD8 compartments, likely as a result of convergent recombination. The secondary T-cell response was found to be weaker but faster than the primary response, with a peak reached on day 5 rather than on day 15.

Here V drops 5 bases and J drops 4 bases, and the junction holds 5 bases not matched to any gene. The CDR3 covers 15 residues, taking in both the cysteine and the phenylalanine. CDR3 DNA is the only sequence kept; it has 45 bases, read in frame from the first base. For CDR1 and CDR2, the germline V gene (reference sequence) lists SEHNR and FQNEAQ. The receptor was isolated from a man younger than 30 who received the YFV17D yellow fever vaccine. The input for sequencing was PBMCs, taken before the yellow fever booster vaccination. The chain joins TRBV7-9 to TRBJ2-1, and 10 junctional nucleotides match TRBD2. The DNA is TGTGCCAGCAGCCGAGCGGGGGGGCATTACAATGAGCAGTTCTTC. Its translation reads: CASSRAGGHYNEQFF.